What follows describes a single T cell receptor beta chain. V lost 3 bases, J lost 5 bases, and 8 bases lay in between. Germline CDR1 reads SEHNR; CDR2 reads FQNEAQ (reference sequence). The CDR3 is made up of 13 amino acids. The assay was immunoSEQ multiplex PCR, and TCRdb's table has in-frame clones only and misses some. Altogether about 130,000 clones are present, approximately 90% being singletons, with the ten largest covering roughly 4.3%. This sample is drawn from a study of blood T cell repertoires in COVID-19. Source material: PBMCs or T cells enriched from blood (not recorded which). The TCR originated in a man aged 50 to 59 who had recovered from COVID-19. The chain links TRBV7-9 to TRBJ1-5; tentative D call: TRBD1 (5 bases). The CDR3 DNA reads as TGTGCCAGCAGCTTGAAGGGGTATCAGCCCCAGCATTTT. It is translated as CASSLKGYQPQHF.